Listed below are T cell receptor beta chains from one sample, sequenced in a study of blood T cell repertoires in COVID-19. The protocol was immunoSEQ multiplex PCR, while the TCRdb copy is restricted to in-frame clones and leaves out a portion. The table lists approximately 200,000 clones, roughly nine tenths of them singletons. The sequencing input was peripheral blood. Source of these receptors: a man younger than 45 with acute or convalescent COVID-19. Each CDR3 is given with its conserved first and last residue. The D gene is left open where the match is weak. A clone size is listed for some rows: how often the clone was seen (once, few, many), or a class if it is expanded.

D: .
size: .
V: TRBV19
J: TRBJ1-4
DNA: TGTGCCAGTAGTATCGGGGGACTTCAGGAAAAACTGTTTTTT
CDR3: CASSIGGLQEKLFF

D: .
size: .
V: TRBV19
J: TRBJ1-4
DNA: TGTGCCAGTAGTATGGGCCAGGGGTTTGAGAAACTGTTTTTT
CDR3: CASSMGQGFEKLFF

D: .
size: .
V: TRBV19
J: TRBJ2-1
DNA: TGTGCCAGTAGATCCGGGGTCTACAATGAGCAGTTCTTC
CDR3: CASRSGVYNEQFF

D: .
size: once
V: TRBV2
J: TRBJ2-7
DNA: TGTGCCAGCGTCAGACTAGGGTCCTACGAGCAGTACTTC
CDR3: CASVRLGSYEQYF

D: TRBD2
size: .
V: TRBV19
J: TRBJ2-1
DNA: TGTGCCAGTAGTCCCATTTCTAGCGGGGGTAAAGGGGGATCCTACAATGAGCAGTTCTTC
CDR3: CASSPISSGGKGGSYNEQFF

D: .
size: once
V: TRBV7-2
J: TRBJ2-1
DNA: TGTGCCAGCAGCTTAGTCGGGTGGGAGGCCTACAATGAGCAGTTCTTC
CDR3: CASSLVGWEAYNEQFF

D: TRBD1
size: .
V: TRBV5-5
J: TRBJ1-1
DNA: TGTGCCAGCAGCGCCTACAGGGGGCTGAGTACTGAAGCTTTCTTT
CDR3: CASSAYRGLSTEAFF

D: .
size: .
V: TRBV20-1
J: TRBJ2-2
DNA: TGCAGTGCTAGTCCAGGGACGAACACCGGGGAGCTGTTTTTT
CDR3: CSASPGTNTGELFF

D: .
size: .
V: TRBV6-2/TRBV6-3
J: TRBJ1-5
DNA: TGTGCCAGCAGTTTCCGTGGAGCCCTGGAGGGATTAAACAATCAGCCCCAGCATTTT
CDR3: CASSFRGALEGLNNQPQHF

D: .
size: once
V: TRBV7-9
J: TRBJ2-1
DNA: TGTGCCAGCAGCAACTGGGACTTAGAGCGTTACAATGAGCAGTTCTTC
CDR3: CASSNWDLERYNEQFF

D: TRBD1
size: once
V: TRBV3-1/TRBV3-2
J: TRBJ1-5
DNA: TGTGCCAGCAGCCGCGGGACAGGGGGCAGTCAGCCCCAGCATTTT
CDR3: CASSRGTGGSQPQHF

D: TRBD2
size: .
V: TRBV3-1/TRBV3-2
J: TRBJ2-5
DNA: TGTGCCAGCAGCCAAGACAGGGCTAGCGGAGAGACCCAGTACTTC
CDR3: CASSQDRASGETQYF

D: TRBD1
size: .
V: TRBV28
J: TRBJ1-1
DNA: TGTGCCAGCATCCCCTCCGGGACAGGGAACACTGAAGCTTTCTTT
CDR3: CASIPSGTGNTEAFF

D: TRBD1
size: .
V: TRBV19
J: TRBJ1-5
DNA: TGTGCCAGTAGTAAAGACAGGGGTGGCCAGCCCCAGCATTTT
CDR3: CASSKDRGGQPQHF

D: .
size: .
V: TRBV24-1
J: TRBJ1-2
DNA: TGTGCCACCAGTGATTCCCGTTCGCTATATGGCTACACCTTC
CDR3: CATSDSRSLYGYTF

D: TRBD1
size: .
V: TRBV5-5
J: TRBJ1-4
DNA: TGTGCCAGCAGCCCCCTTCCGGGACAGGGGGATGCAACTAATGAAAAACTGTTTTTT
CDR3: CASSPLPGQGDATNEKLFF

D: .
size: .
V: TRBV18
J: TRBJ1-6
DNA: TGTGCCAGCTCACCTGTCGGGGGGCAGGATTCACCCCTCCACTTT
CDR3: CASSPVGGQDSPLHF

D: .
size: .
V: TRBV27
J: TRBJ1-5
DNA: TGTGCCAGCAGTGGACACGGAGGGAATCAGCCCCAGCATTTT
CDR3: CASSGHGGNQPQHF

D: TRBD2
size: .
V: TRBV18
J: TRBJ2-2
DNA: TGTGCCAGCTCACCCCCGGGACTAGCGAACACCGGGGAGCTGTTTTTT
CDR3: CASSPPGLANTGELFF

D: TRBD1
size: .
V: TRBV4-1
J: TRBJ2-7
DNA: TGCGCCAGCAGCCAAGACACTCTCGGGACAGGTCACTCCTACGAGCAGTACTTC
CDR3: CASSQDTLGTGHSYEQYF

D: .
size: .
V: TRBV6-5
J: TRBJ1-2
DNA: TGTGCCAGCAGTTACGGACAGTATGGCTACACCTTC
CDR3: CASSYGQYGYTF

D: .
size: .
V: TRBV10-2
J: TRBJ2-1
DNA: TGCGCCAGCAGCCGGAGGAATGAGCAGTTCTTC
CDR3: CASSRRNEQFF

D: TRBD1
size: .
V: TRBV18
J: TRBJ1-4
DNA: TGTGCCAGCTCACCAGCCAACAGGGGGAATGAAAAACTGTTTTTT
CDR3: CASSPANRGNEKLFF

D: .
size: .
V: TRBV3-1/TRBV3-2
J: TRBJ2-3
DNA: TGTGCCAGCAGCCGCAGAGGTGGGACTAGCACAGATACGCAGTATTTT
CDR3: CASSRRGGTSTDTQYF

D: TRBD2
size: few
V: TRBV11-2
J: TRBJ2-1
DNA: TGTGCCAGCAGCTTAGATAGACTAGCGGGGGAGCATTTCTTC
CDR3: CASSLDRLAGEHFF

D: TRBD1
size: .
V: TRBV25-1
J: TRBJ1-2
DNA: TGTGCCAGCAGTGCGGTGGGACAGGGGGAAAAGGGCTACACCTTC
CDR3: CASSAVGQGEKGYTF

D: TRBD1
size: once
V: TRBV4-2
J: TRBJ2-5
DNA: TGTGCCAGCAGCCAAGAAGCAGGGGGATGGGAGACCCAGTACTTC
CDR3: CASSQEAGGWETQYF

D: TRBD1
size: few
V: TRBV4-1
J: TRBJ2-2
DNA: TGCGCCAGCAGCCTGACCCCCACAGGGGGCTGGGACGGGGAGCTGTTTTTT
CDR3: CASSLTPTGGWDGELFF

D: TRBD2
size: .
V: TRBV4-1
J: TRBJ2-7
DNA: TGCGCCAGCAGCCAAGGTTACGGCGGGGGAGTTGAGCAGTACTTC
CDR3: CASSQGYGGGVEQYF

D: TRBD1
size: .
V: TRBV28
J: TRBJ2-1
DNA: TGTGCCAGCAGTTTCGGGGACAGGGGGCGAAATGAGCAGTTCTTC
CDR3: CASSFGDRGRNEQFF